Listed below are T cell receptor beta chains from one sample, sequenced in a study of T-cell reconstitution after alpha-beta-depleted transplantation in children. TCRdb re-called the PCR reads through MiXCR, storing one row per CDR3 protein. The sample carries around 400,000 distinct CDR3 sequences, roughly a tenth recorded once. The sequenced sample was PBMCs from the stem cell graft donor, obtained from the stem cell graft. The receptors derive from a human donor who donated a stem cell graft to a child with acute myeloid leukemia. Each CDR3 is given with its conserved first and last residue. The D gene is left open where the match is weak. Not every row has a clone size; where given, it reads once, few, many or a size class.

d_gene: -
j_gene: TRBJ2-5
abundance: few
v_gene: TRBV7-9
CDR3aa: CASSLFGGESLETQYF
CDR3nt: TGTGCCAGCAGCTTATTTGGGGGAGAGAGTTTGGAGACCCAGTACTTC

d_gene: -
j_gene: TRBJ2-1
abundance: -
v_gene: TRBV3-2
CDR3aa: CASSQVGSPMDEQFF
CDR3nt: TGTGCCAGCAGCCAAGTTGGGAGTCCCATGGATGAGCAGTTCTTC

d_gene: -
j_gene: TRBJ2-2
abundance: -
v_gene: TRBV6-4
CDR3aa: CASSFDTRATGELFF
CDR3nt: TGTGCCAGCAGTTTCGACACCAGGGCCACCGGGGAGCTGTTTTTT

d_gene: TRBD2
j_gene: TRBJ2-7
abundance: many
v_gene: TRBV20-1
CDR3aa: CSARPPGGYEQYF
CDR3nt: TGCAGTGCTAGGCCCCCGGGAGGGTACGAGCAGTACTTC

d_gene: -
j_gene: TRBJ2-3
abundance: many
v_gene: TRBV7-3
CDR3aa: CASSSNPGADTQYF
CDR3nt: TGTGCCAGCAGCTCGAACCCAGGGGCCGATACGCAGTATTTT

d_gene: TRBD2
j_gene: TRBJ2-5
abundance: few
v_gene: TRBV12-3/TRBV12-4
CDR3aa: CASRSLAGGSETQYF
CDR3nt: TGTGCCAGCAGGTCCCTAGCGGGAGGATCGGAGACCCAGTACTTC

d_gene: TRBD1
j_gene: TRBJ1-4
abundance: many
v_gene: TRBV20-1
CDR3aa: CSARVPGGARGEKLFF
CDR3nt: TGCAGTGCTAGAGTGCCAGGGGGCGCTCGGGGTGAAAAACTGTTTTTT

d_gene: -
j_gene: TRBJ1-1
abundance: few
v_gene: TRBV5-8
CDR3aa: CASSFQGQGEAFF
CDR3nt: TGTGCCAGCAGCTTCCAGGGGCAGGGTGAAGCTTTCTTT

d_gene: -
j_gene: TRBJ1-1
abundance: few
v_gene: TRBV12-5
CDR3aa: CASGLSTGGEAFF
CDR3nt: TGTGCTAGTGGTTTGTCGACAGGAGGTGAAGCTTTCTTT

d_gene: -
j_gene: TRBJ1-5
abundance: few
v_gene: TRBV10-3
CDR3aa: CAISESLGERPQHF
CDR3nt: TGTGCCATCAGTGAGTCGTTGGGGGAGAGGCCCCAGCATTTT

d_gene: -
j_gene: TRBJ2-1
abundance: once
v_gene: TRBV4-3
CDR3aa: CASSQDISTSGQFF
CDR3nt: TGCGCCAGCAGCCAAGATATTAGCACGTCCGGGCAGTTCTTC

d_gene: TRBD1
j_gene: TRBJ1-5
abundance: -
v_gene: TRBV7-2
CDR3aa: CASTPGGYQPQHF
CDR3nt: TGTGCCAGCACCCCAGGGGGATATCAGCCCCAGCATTTT

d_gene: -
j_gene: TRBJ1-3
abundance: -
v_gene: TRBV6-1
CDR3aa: CASTAGDSGNTIYF
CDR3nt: TGTGCCAGCACCGCTGGCGATTCTGGAAACACCATATATTTT

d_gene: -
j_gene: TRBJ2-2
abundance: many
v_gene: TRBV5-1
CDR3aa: CASSSKNTGELFF
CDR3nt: TGCGCCAGCAGCTCAAAGAACACCGGGGAGCTGTTTTTT

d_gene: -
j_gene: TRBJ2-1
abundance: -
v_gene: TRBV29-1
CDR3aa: CSVETGRGYNEQFF
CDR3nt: TGCAGCGTAGAGACAGGGCGGGGGTACAATGAGCAGTTCTTC

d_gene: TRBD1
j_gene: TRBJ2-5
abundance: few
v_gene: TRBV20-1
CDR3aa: CSARAYPETGEETQYF
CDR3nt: TGCAGTGCTAGAGCCTATCCCGAGACAGGGGAAGAGACCCAGTACTTC

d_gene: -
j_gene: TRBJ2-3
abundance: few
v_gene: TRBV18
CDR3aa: CASSPRGAFDTDTQYF
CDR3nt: TGTGCCAGCTCACCACGCGGGGCATTTGACACAGATACGCAGTATTTT

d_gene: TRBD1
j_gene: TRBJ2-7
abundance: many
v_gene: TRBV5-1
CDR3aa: CASSPGQGIYEQYF
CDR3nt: TGCGCCAGCAGCCCGGGACAGGGTATATACGAGCAGTACTTC

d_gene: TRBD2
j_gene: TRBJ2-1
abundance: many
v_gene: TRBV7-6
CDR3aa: CASSKEIAGIYNEQFF
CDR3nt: TGTGCCAGCAGCAAGGAGATAGCGGGCATATACAATGAGCAGTTCTTC

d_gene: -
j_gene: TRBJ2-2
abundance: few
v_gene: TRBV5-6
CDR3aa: CASLRDGGTGELFF
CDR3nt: TGTGCCAGCTTAAGAGATGGGGGAACCGGGGAGCTGTTTTTT

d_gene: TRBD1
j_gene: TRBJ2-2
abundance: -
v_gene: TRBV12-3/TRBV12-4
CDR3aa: CASRATGSRVLTGELFF
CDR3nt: TGTGCCAGCAGAGCGACAGGGTCCCGGGTCCTCACCGGGGAGCTGTTTTTT

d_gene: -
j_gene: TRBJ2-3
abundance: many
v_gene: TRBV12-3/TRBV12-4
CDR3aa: CASDNGQSSTDTQYF
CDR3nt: TGTGCCAGCGACAACGGACAGTCTAGCACAGATACGCAGTATTTT

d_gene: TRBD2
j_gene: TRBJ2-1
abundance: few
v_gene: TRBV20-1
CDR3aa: CSATIAGASQFF
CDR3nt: TGCAGTGCTACCATAGCGGGAGCTTCCCAGTTCTTC

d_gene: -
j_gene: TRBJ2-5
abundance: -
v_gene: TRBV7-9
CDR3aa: CATQIQETQYF
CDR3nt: TGTGCCACCCAGATCCAAGAGACCCAGTACTTC